This entry features one T cell receptor beta chain sequence. It lacks a known antigen. Base quality data are lacking; no much larger clone is found one base away. This record belongs to a study of beta chain features in type 1 diabetes listed by TCRdb under 2018. The study in broad terms: No differences in mean age, gender distribution, total cell number or subset yield were found between patients and healthy donors. A total of roughly 98,000,000 sorted cells were examined across all samples, and a strong correlation was observed between cell number per subset and RNA yield. The study compared the TCRB repertoires of sorted circulating CD4+ T cell subsets in recently diagnosed type 1 diabetes patients with those in matched healthy donors. Whereas all 30 or so donors provided naive and central memory subsets, regulatory and stem cell-like memory subsets were isolated from just 8 patients and about 8 healthy donors.

From each donor, a single peripheral blood sample of about 100 mL on average was drawn into heparinised tubes. Using a panel that included CD45RO, CCR7, CD25, CD127, CD95 and CD27, naive, central memory, regulatory and stem cell-like memory CD4+ T cells were sorted on a BD FACSAria II. All sorted populations exceeded 95% purity. PBMCs were separated immediately by Lymphoprep density gradient centrifugation and were stained directly, without being cultured. To minimize batch effects, samples were stained and sorted in pairs, one healthy donor with one patient per experiment. All of the isolated RNA was reverse transcribed with the High Capacity cDNA Reverse Transcription Kit, so expressed TCRB transcripts were sequenced. Deep immunoSEQ sequencing was applied to naive, central memory and regulatory T cell samples, giving an average of about 3.7 million total reads per sample. Sorted cells were lysed in RLT buffer, and RNA was extracted using DNase-treated RNeasy Micro or Mini kits according to cell number. Each cell subset was processed on its own to prevent cross-contamination, while patient and healthy donor samples were processed together. The immunoSEQ multiplex PCR was used to amplify TCRB sequences from cDNA, yielding 87-bp fragments that span the CDR3 region. Sequencing of the amplicons was performed on the Illumina HiSeq platform. In the original analysis: Synthetic template baselines were used to correct PCR bias computationally, reads within Hamming distance 2 were collapsed together, and singletons that could not be merged were discarded. Reads were aligned against IMGT to assign V, D and J genes, CDR3 length and insertions or deletions at six rearrangement sites. Within each subset, clonotype counts were normalized to the number of sorted cells before true diversity and Gini coefficients were calculated with the tcR R package. Repertoire sharing was quantified using the overlap coefficient calculated on TCRB nucleotide sequences. As a proxy for the pre-selection repertoire, out-of-frame TCRB sequences from naive cells were analyzed. The immuneACCESS repertoire file appears here via TCRdb, limited to in-frame rearrangements. These files lack a portion of the clones; in checked studies, under half of the deficit traces to unresolved V genes, and the cause of the others is not known. Clone size and the V and J calls come from that table; the DNA yielded D and trimming. Present in this sample are some 400,000 clones, roughly 15% of which were seen just once. Jointly, the top ten make up approximately 0.02% of the sample.

The paper as a whole reports these results and caveats: Because cDNA was sequenced instead of genomic DNA, highly expressing activated cells could be over-represented, though the groups showed no difference in activation or CD3 levels. Fewer insertions and more nucleotide deletions at VDJ recombination sites were observed in patients with type 1 diabetes, implying thymic rearrangement abnormalities. Type 1 diabetes patients showed a moderate but significant shortening of TCRB CDR3 length in all four CD4+ subsets. Naive, central memory and regulatory TCRB repertoires appeared to be more alike among patients than among healthy donors. HLA sub-analyses involved small numbers of individuals, so any influence of HLA type on TCRB rearrangement remained unresolved. Shorter templates might be favored by PCR, yet because patient and control samples were amplified and corrected together, any such skew would affect both groups equally.

Sequencing was carried out using naive CD4+ T cells from blood. In the paper's terms, the cell subset or site label means: true naive CD4+ T cells. The TCR sequence derives from a woman in her late teens or twenties in good health.

The encoded CDR3 is CASSLGGVSGANVLTF. The sequence in DNA is TGTGCCAGCAGCTTGGGGGGGGTGTCTGGGGCCAACGTCCTGACTTTC. The rearrangement joined TRBV7-2 to TRBJ2-6; TRBD2 matches 7 bases in the middle. Unmatched junction bases come to 3, with V trimmed by 3 bases and J by 1 base. The CDR3 spans 16 residues, from the cysteine through the phenylalanine. Only the CDR3 part of the read is kept: 48 bases, read in frame from the first base. As encoded in the germline V gene, CDR1 is SGHTA while CDR2 is FQGNSA.